This entry lists 15 T cell receptor beta chains sequenced from one sample in a study of T cell responses to AZD1222 COVID-19 vaccine. Data came from immunoSEQ multiplex PCR; TCRdb stores just in-frame clones and leaves some out. The sample carries around 200,000 clones, about 91% recorded once. The sample here was peripheral blood, taken on day 0 of AZD1222 vaccination. The receptors derive from an adult in good health.

This chain joins TRBV10-2 and TRBJ2-1; D possibly corresponds to TRBD1 (6 bases). The germline gives CDR1 WSHSY, CDR2 SAAADI. CDR3 length: 15 residues. The V gene lost 3 bases and the J gene lost 4 bases, with 13 bases spanning the gap. The CDR3 loop is CASSETRGWYNEQFF. The CDR3 DNA is TGCGCCAGCAGTGAAACCAGGGGATGGTACAATGAGCAGTTCTTC.

This clone is a singleton in its sample. The chain uses TRBV28 and TRBJ2-7; D may be TRBD2 (5 bases). The CDR3 covers 14 residues. V lost 10 bases and J lost 0, with 16 bases in between. The germline gives CDR1 MDHEN, CDR2 SYDVKM. The CDR3 DNA is TGTGCCACCACGGGGAGCTTACTCTCCTACGAGCAGTACTTC. Protein product: CATTGSLLSYEQYF.

The gene calls are TRBV2 and TRBJ1-2, with 10 bases identical to TRBD1. Germline CDR1 and CDR2: SNHLY and FYNNEI. The CDR3 is 13 amino acids. V shed 9 bases, J shed 8 bases, and the junction held 9 bases outside the gene matches. The CDR3 DNA reads as TGTGCCAGGCGACAGGGGGCGGTGAAAGGCTACACCTTC. It specifies CARRQGAVKGYTF.

This chain connects TRBV5-6 to TRBJ2-3, with D unclear. The CDR3 consists of 12 residues. V lost 3 bases, J lost 4 bases, and 6 bases lay in between. In germline, CDR1 is SGHDT, CDR2 YYEEEE. CDR3 in amino acids: CASSSTPDTQYF. DNA for the CDR3: TGTGCCAGCAGCTCCACCCCAGATACGCAGTATTTT.

The V call is TRBV19, the J call TRBJ2-7; no reliable D call. Trimming removed 3 bases at V and 5 bases at J, with 5 bases between. This CDR3 is built from 11 residues. CDR1 is LNHDA, CDR2 SQIVND, per germline (reference sequence). This CDR3 is CASSILNEQYF. The CDR3 nucleotides are TGTGCCAGTAGTATTCTCAACGAGCAGTACTTC. The variable domain in full, completed from reference TRBV19 and TRBJ2-7, reads DGGITQSPKYLFRKEGQNVTLSCEQNLNHDAMYWYRQDPGQGLRLIYYSQIVNDFQKGDIAEGYSVSREKKESFPLTVTSAQKNPTAFYLCASSILNEQYFGPGTRLTVT.

The rearrangement uses TRBV18 and TRBJ1-5, with 7 bases lining up with TRBD1. From germline, CDR1 is KGHSH and CDR2 LQKENI. CDR3 size: 14 residues. The V and J ends lost 3 bases and 5 bases, in that order; junction bases with no gene match: 4. The CDR3 DNA is TGTGCCAGCTCACCGAATCAGGGGGATCAGCCCCAGCATTTT. Translated: CASSPNQGDQPQHF. The whole variable domain, remainder taken from reference TRBV18 and TRBJ1-5, is NAGVMQNPRHLVRRRGQEARLRCSPMKGHSHVYWYRQLPEEGLKFMVYLQKENIIDESGMPKERFSAEFPKEGPSILRIQQVVRGDSAAYFCASSPNQGDQPQHFGDGTRLSIL.

The DNA for the CDR3 is TGCGCCAGCAGCCACGGGACAGGGGATCTATGGGGCTACACCTTC. Translating gives CASSHGTGDLWGYTF. V usage is TRBV4-3 and J usage is TRBJ1-2; 10 nucleotides align to TRBD1. Germline lookup yields CDR1 LGHNA and CDR2 YSLEER. The CDR3 length is 15 residues. The J segment lost 8 bases and the V segment lost 3 bases, leaving 9 bases of the junction unmatched.

The rearrangement links TRBV19 to TRBJ1-4, with D possibly being TRBD1 (6 bases). V lost 1 base and J lost 11, with 20 bases in between. The CDR3 contains 16 residues. Looked up from germline, CDR1 is LNHDA and CDR2 is SQIVND (reference sequence). The CDR3 DNA sequence: TGTGCCAGTAGTATAGCGGGGTACAGGGAAGGCGGGAAACTGTTTTTT. Amino acids: CASSIAGYREGGKLFF.

The chain combines TRBV5-5 with TRBJ1-1; no firm D call. The germline gives CDR1 SGHKS, CDR2 YYEKEE (reference sequence). The CDR3 extends over 14 amino acids. Trimming took off 0 bases at V and 2 bases at J, with 8 bases between the two ends. Here the CDR3 reads CASSLGGLNTEAFF. In DNA form, the CDR3 reads TGTGCCAGCAGCTTGGGCGGGTTAAACACTGAAGCTTTCTTT.

V and J are TRBV6-5 and TRBJ1-4, with 9 bases that match TRBD1. This CDR3 has 15 amino acids. Unmatched junction bases numbered 8, after V lost 5 bases and J lost 7 bases. CDR1 and CDR2 (germline): MNHEY, SVGAGI. CDR3: CASSLQTGGSEKLFF. Written as DNA, the CDR3 is TGTGCCAGCAGTCTCCAGACAGGGGGTTCTGAAAAACTGTTTTTT.

The chain uses TRBV5-1 and TRBJ2-1; possible D gene TRBD2, 6 bases. V lost 4 bases and J 0 bases, leaving 14 bases between the germline ends. Per the germline V gene, CDR1 is SGHRS and CDR2 is YFSETQ. The CDR3 contains 16 residues. CDR3 DNA: TGCGCCAGCAGCCCCGTAGCGGAAAGCTCCTACAATGAGCAGTTCTTC. It yields the protein CASSPVAESSYNEQFF.

The chain joins TRBV18 to TRBJ2-7; D call uncertain. The CDR3 extends over 12 amino acids. V lost 5 bases to trimming and J lost 1 base, with 6 bases between them. Germline V CDR1 and CDR2: KGHSH, LQKENI. This CDR3 is CASSGPSYEQYF. CDR3 bases: TGTGCCAGCTCAGGGCCTTCCTACGAGCAGTACTTC.

V is TRBV15 and J is TRBJ1-4; tentatively, D is TRBD1 (6 bases). V lost 0 bases to trimming and J lost 3 bases, with 8 bases between them. Per germline, CDR1 LNHNV and CDR2 YYDKDF (reference sequence). CDR3 length equals 15 residues. The CDR3 bases are TGTGCCACCAGCAGAGATAAGGGGGCTAATGAAAAACTGTTTTTT. It specifies CATSRDKGANEKLFF. The whole variable domain, filled in from reference TRBV15 and TRBJ1-4, reads DAMVIQNPRYQVTQFGKPVTLSCSQTLNHNVMYWYQQKSSQAPKLLFHYYDKDFNNEADTPDNFQSRRPNTSFCFLDIRSPGLGDTAMYLCATSRDKGANEKLFFGSGTQLSVL.

The genes are TRBV20-1 and TRBJ1-2; D not resolved. The length of the CDR3 is 13 residues. V lost 3 bases and J 8 bases, leaving 16 bases between the germline ends. In germline, CDR1 is DFQATT, CDR2 SNEGSKA (reference sequence). Here the CDR3 DNA reads TGCAGTGCTAGTATTGACGCCCTATCCGGCTACACCTTC. This codes for CSASIDALSGYTF.

The CDR3 bases are TGTGCCTGGAGTACGACAGGAGGGACAGATACGCAGTATTTT. It encodes CAWSTTGGTDTQYF. This chain joins TRBV30 and TRBJ2-3, with D perhaps given as TRBD1 or TRBD2 (6 bases each). Germline CDR1 and CDR2: GTSNPN and SVGIG (reference sequence). The V gene lost 2 bases and the J gene lost 3 bases, with 12 bases spanning the gap. The CDR3 covers 14 residues.